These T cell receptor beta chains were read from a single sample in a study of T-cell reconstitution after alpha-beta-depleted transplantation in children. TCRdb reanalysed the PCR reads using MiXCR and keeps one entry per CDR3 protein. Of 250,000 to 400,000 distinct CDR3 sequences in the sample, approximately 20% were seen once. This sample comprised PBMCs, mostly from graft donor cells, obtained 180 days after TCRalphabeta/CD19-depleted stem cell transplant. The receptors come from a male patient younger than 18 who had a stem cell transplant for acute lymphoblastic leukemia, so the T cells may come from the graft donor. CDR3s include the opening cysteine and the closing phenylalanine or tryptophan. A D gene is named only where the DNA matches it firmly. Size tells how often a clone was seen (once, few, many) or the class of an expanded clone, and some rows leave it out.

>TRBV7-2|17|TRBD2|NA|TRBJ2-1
CASSSHPTSGFYNEQFF
TGTGCCAGCAGCTCCCATCCGACTAGCGGATTCTACAATGAGCAGTTCTTC
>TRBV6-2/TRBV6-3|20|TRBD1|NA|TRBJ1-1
CASSYRVPGQGFGGNTEAFF
TGTGCCAGCAGTTACCGAGTCCCGGGACAGGGATTTGGGGGGAACACTGAAGCTTTCTTT
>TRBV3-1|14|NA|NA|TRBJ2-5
CASSQGGVQETQYF
TGTGCCAGCAGCCAAGGGGGGGTCCAAGAGACCCAGTACTTC
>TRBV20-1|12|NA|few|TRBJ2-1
CSASGLSEEQFF
TGCAGTGCTAGTGGCCTTTCAGAGGAGCAGTTCTTC
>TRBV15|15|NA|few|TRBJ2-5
CATSRAAGYQETQYF
TGTGCCACCAGCAGAGCGGCGGGGTACCAAGAGACCCAGTACTTC
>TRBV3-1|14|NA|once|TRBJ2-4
CASSQDPREDIQYF
TGTGCCAGCAGCCAAGATCCAAGGGAGGACATTCAGTACTTC
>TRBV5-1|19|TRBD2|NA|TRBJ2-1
CASNLRARLAGDPYNEQFF
TGCGCCAGCAACCTGAGGGCCCGTCTAGCGGGAGACCCCTACAATGAGCAGTTCTTC
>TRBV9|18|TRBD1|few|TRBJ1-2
CASSAAPGQGEDHYGYTF
TGTGCCAGCAGCGCGGCCCCGGGACAGGGGGAGGACCACTATGGCTACACCTTC
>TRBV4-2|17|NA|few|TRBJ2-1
CASSRRDFPSFDNEQFF
TGTGCCAGCAGCCGTCGGGACTTTCCCTCTTTTGACAATGAGCAGTTCTTC
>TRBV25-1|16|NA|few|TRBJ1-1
CASSELGPMGPREAFF
TGTGCCAGCAGTGAATTAGGCCCCATGGGACCGAGGGAAGCTTTCTTT
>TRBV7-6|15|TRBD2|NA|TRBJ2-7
CASSLLSSGAYEQYF
TGTGCCAGCAGCTTACTTTCTAGCGGAGCCTACGAGCAGTACTTC
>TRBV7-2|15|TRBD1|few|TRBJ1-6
CASSSRTGVNSPLHF
TGTGCCAGCAGCTCAAGGACAGGGGTCAATTCACCCCTCCACTTT
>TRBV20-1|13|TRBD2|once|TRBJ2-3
CSAGRGTTDTQYF
TGCAGTGCTGGGCGGGGGACCACAGATACGCAGTATTTT
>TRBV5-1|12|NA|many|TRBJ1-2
CASSLEGYGYTF
TGCGCCAGCAGCTTGGAGGGCTATGGCTACACCTTC
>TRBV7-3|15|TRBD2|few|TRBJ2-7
CASSESGSATYEQYF
TGTGCCAGCAGCGAAAGCGGGAGCGCAACCTACGAGCAGTACTTC
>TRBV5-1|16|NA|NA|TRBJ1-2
CASSSSGTPYQYGYTF
TGCGCCAGCAGCTCCAGCGGGACTCCCTACCAGTATGGCTACACCTTC
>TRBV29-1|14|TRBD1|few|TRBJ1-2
CSVAGQTRGYGYTF
TGCAGCGTGGCGGGACAGACCAGGGGCTATGGCTACACCTTC
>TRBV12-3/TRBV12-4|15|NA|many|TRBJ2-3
CASRGPGTFTNTQYF
TGTGCCAGCAGGGGTCCCGGGACGTTTACAAATACGCAGTATTTT
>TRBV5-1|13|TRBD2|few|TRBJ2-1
CASRSTSGREQFF
TGCGCCAGCAGGTCCACTAGCGGGCGAGAGCAGTTCTTC
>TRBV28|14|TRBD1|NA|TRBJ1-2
CASSLRTGRNGYTF
TGTGCCAGCAGTCTGCGGACAGGGAGGAATGGCTACACCTTC
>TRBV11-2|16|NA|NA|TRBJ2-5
CASSLVRDWPKETQYF
TGTGCCAGCAGCTTAGTGAGGGACTGGCCAAAAGAGACCCAGTACTTC
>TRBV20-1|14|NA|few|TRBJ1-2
CSARAEGTNYGYTF
TGCAGTGCTAGAGCGGAAGGGACTAACTATGGCTACACCTTC
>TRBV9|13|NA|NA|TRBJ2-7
CASSVAFSLPQYF
TGTGCCAGCAGCGTAGCCTTCAGCCTACCCCAGTACTTC
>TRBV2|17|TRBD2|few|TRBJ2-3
CASSWTSKGPSTDTQYF
TGTGCCAGCAGCTGGACTAGCAAAGGCCCGAGCACAGATACGCAGTATTTT
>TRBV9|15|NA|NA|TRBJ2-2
CASSARTPNTGELFF
TGTGCCAGCAGCGCCCGGACGCCGAACACCGGGGAGCTGTTTTTT
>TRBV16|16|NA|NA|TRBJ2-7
CASSQFSGDPTYEQYF
TGTGCCAGCAGCCAATTCTCCGGGGACCCAACCTACGAGCAGTACTTC
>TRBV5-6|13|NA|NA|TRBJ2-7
CASSFGVSYEQYF
TGTGCCAGCAGCTTCGGAGTCTCCTACGAGCAGTACTTC
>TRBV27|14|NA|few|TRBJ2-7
CASSFARARYEQYF
TGTGCCAGCAGTTTCGCTAGGGCGAGATACGAGCAGTACTTC
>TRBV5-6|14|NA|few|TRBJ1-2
CASSLQAPNYGYTF
TGTGCCAGCAGCTTACAAGCACCGAACTATGGCTACACCTTC